The rows below give T cell receptor beta chains drawn from one sample of a study of blood T cell repertoires in COVID-19. Generated by immunoSEQ multiplex PCR, the TCRdb table keeps only in-frame clones and is missing some. The sample contains about 200,000 clones, more than 70% of which appear only once. The sample comprised peripheral blood. The source is a man aged 45-65 years with COVID-19, enrolled during active disease. Each CDR3 is given with its conserved first and last residue. The D gene is left open where the match is weak. Some rows mark clone size as missing; the rest say once, few, many or name a class of expanded clone.

TGTGCCAGCAGCTATAGCGGGGCACACAATGAGCAGTTCTTC CASSYSGAHNEQFF TRBD2 TRBJ2-1 TRBV7-3 14 many
TGTGCCAGCGGGGGGAGTCCTAGCACAGATACGCAGTATTTT CASGGSPSTDTQYF . TRBJ2-3 TRBV13 14 .
TGTGCCAGCTCACCCACACAGGGCTCCTACAATGAGCAGTTCTTC CASSPTQGSYNEQFF . TRBJ2-1 TRBV18 15 .
TGTGCCAGCAGCAACAGGGGGCTCGGCTCCTACGAGCAGTACTTC CASSNRGLGSYEQYF TRBD1 TRBJ2-7 TRBV6-5 15 .
TGTGCCAGCACCCCCCGGGGTAGCGGGGGGGCGGGGAACACCGGGGAGCTGTTTTTT CASTPRGSGGAGNTGELFF TRBD2 TRBJ2-2 TRBV9 19 .
TGTGCCAGCAGCCAGTCGGGGGGCGTGAGAACCGGGGAGCTGTTTTTT CASSQSGGVRTGELFF . TRBJ2-2 TRBV27 16 .
TGCAGCGTTGATAGCGAGAGCACAGATACGCAGTATTTT CSVDSESTDTQYF . TRBJ2-3 TRBV29-1 13 .
TGTGCCAGCAGCGTAATGACTGCAACTAATGAAAAACTGTTTTTT CASSVMTATNEKLFF . TRBJ1-4 TRBV2 15 .
TGTGCCAGTAGTATAGACAGGGGATATGGCTACACCTTC CASSIDRGYGYTF . TRBJ1-2 TRBV19 13 .
TGTGCCAGCAGCCCGTTGGACAGATTACAGTACTTC CASSPLDRLQYF . TRBJ2-4 TRBV5-8 12 .
TGTGCCAGTACCGTCGGCGGACAGATGAACACTGAAGCTTTCTTT CASTVGGQMNTEAFF . TRBJ1-1 TRBV19 15 .
TGTGCCAGCAGCTTAGGGGGGACTAGCGGGAGCCAGTATGAGCAGTTCTTC CASSLGGTSGSQYEQFF TRBD2 TRBJ2-1 TRBV11-2 17 .
TGTGCCAGCAGCGTAGGATTCTCGAGCTCCTACAATGAGCAGTTCTTC CASSVGFSSSYNEQFF . TRBJ2-1 TRBV9 16 few
TGTGCCAGCAGTATACCGGGACTCCAGCCTACCTCCACAGATACGCAGTATTTT CASSIPGLQPTSTDTQYF . TRBJ2-3 TRBV6-2/TRBV6-3 18 .
TGTGCCAGCAGCTTGGGGGACAGGGTCGGTCAGCCCCAGCATTTT CASSLGDRVGQPQHF TRBD1 TRBJ1-5 TRBV5-5 15 many
TGTGCCAGCAGCTTAGCAGGGGGCTCTAGCGGGGAGCTGTTTTTT CASSLAGGSSGELFF TRBD1 TRBJ2-2 TRBV7-8 15 .
TGTGCCAGCAGTTACGATGACAGGGGCACTGAAGCTTTCTTT CASSYDDRGTEAFF TRBD1 TRBJ1-1 TRBV6-6 14 .
TGTGCCAGCAGCCTATGGTTTTCTAACTATGGCTACACCTTC CASSLWFSNYGYTF . TRBJ1-2 TRBV5-4 14 .
TGTGCCAGCTCACCACCGACAGGGAATGGCTACACCTTC CASSPPTGNGYTF TRBD1 TRBJ1-2 TRBV18 13 .
TGTGCCAGCAGCTTAGCGGCTAGCGGGACCACAGATACGCAGTATTTT CASSLAASGTTDTQYF TRBD2 TRBJ2-3 TRBV11-2 16 few
TGCGCCAGCAGCCTGGGGACAGGGGATGAGCAGTTCTTC CASSLGTGDEQFF TRBD1 TRBJ2-1 TRBV5-1 13 once
TGCGCCAGCAGCTTAGGGGGAGCTTCTAGCACAGATACGCAGTATTTT CASSLGGASSTDTQYF . TRBJ2-3 TRBV5-1 16 .
TGTGCCAGCAGTTACATACGACTAGCGGGCTCCTACAATGAGCAGTTCTTC CASSYIRLAGSYNEQFF TRBD2 TRBJ2-1 TRBV6-2/TRBV6-3 17 .
TGTGCCAGCAGCCGCCCGGGGGGGCCTGGATACAATGAGCAGTTCTTC CASSRPGGPGYNEQFF TRBD2 TRBJ2-1 TRBV7-2 16 once
TGTGCCAGCAGCCCTGGACAGGGTTGGTTCTACGAGCAGTACTTC CASSPGQGWFYEQYF TRBD1 TRBJ2-7 TRBV13 15 .
TGTGCCACCAGCGGGGAAGTCGGCGAGCAGTACTTC CATSGEVGEQYF . TRBJ2-7 TRBV24-1 12 .
TGTGCCAGCAGCACTACCGCGGACGAGCAGTACTTC CASSTTADEQYF . TRBJ2-7 TRBV6-2/TRBV6-3 12 .
TGCGCCAGCAGCCTTGGGGGAGGGGGGAATGAAAAACTGTTTTTT CASSLGGGGNEKLFF . TRBJ1-4 TRBV4-3 15 .
TGTGCCAGCAGCAAAGAGCCGGGACAGACCTACGAGCAGTACTTC CASSKEPGQTYEQYF . TRBJ2-7 TRBV21-1 15 .
TGTGCCAGCAGCTGGGGGACAGGGGATAATTCACCCCTCCACTTT CASSWGTGDNSPLHF TRBD1 TRBJ1-6 TRBV13 15 .
TGTGCCAGTAGTACTCCGCCCCTCGCAGGGGACTCCTACGAGCAGTACTTC CASSTPPLAGDSYEQYF . TRBJ2-7 TRBV19 17 .
TGTGCCACCAGCAGAGGGACTAGCGGGGGCTACGAGCAGTACTTC CATSRGTSGGYEQYF TRBD2 TRBJ2-7 TRBV15 15 few
TGTGCCACCTCGGGACTTATAACCTACGAGCAGTACTTC CATSGLITYEQYF . TRBJ2-7 TRBV19 13 .
TGTGCCAGTAGTATAGGCGCGGGAGAAGGCACAGATACGCAGTATTTT CASSIGAGEGTDTQYF TRBD2 TRBJ2-3 TRBV19 16 .
TGTGCCAGCAGCCCGGGACTAGCGTTGAGCGAGCAGTACTTC CASSPGLALSEQYF TRBD2 TRBJ2-7 TRBV7-2 14 .
TGTGCCAGCAGTTTGCCTGAGGCAGGGTCCAAAAACATTCAGTACTTC CASSLPEAGSKNIQYF . TRBJ2-4 TRBV28 16 .
TGTGCCAGCAGCTTAGGCGAGGAGACCCAGTACTTC CASSLGEETQYF . TRBJ2-5 TRBV11-1 12 .
TGTGCCAGCAGCTTTCAGGCGGGAGAAGGCAATGAGCAGTTCTTC CASSFQAGEGNEQFF TRBD2 TRBJ2-1 TRBV11-2 15 .
TGTGCCAGCAGCCCTCGGCAGGGGGCGTTCGGGGAGCTGTTTTTT CASSPRQGAFGELFF TRBD1 TRBJ2-2 TRBV9 15 .
TGTGCCAGTAGTACCACAGGGGAGGTCCATCAGCCCCAGCATTTT CASSTTGEVHQPQHF TRBD1 TRBJ1-5 TRBV19 15 few
TGCGCCAGCAGCCAAGATCAGAGCGATCAGCCCCAGCATTTT CASSQDQSDQPQHF . TRBJ1-5 TRBV4-1 14 .